This T cell receptor beta chain came from a study of blood T cell repertoires in COVID-19. Overall study: Sites across the United States, Italy and Spain contributed samples from acute and convalescent COVID-19. The cDNA or gDNA used as material had been derived from T cells, B-cell-depleted T cells, or PBMCs.

The CDR3 spans 13 residues. Germline V gives CDR1 SGHVS, CDR2 FNYEAQ. The V gene lost 5 bases and the J gene lost 4 bases, with 9 bases spanning the gap. Original processing notes: Estimation of nucleated cell counts relied on the amplification of reference gene primers. Profiling relied on immunoSEQ multiplex PCR, and the TCRdb table lists in-frame clones only, not all of them. The DNA was the basis for D and trimming; V, J and clone size are from that table. The top ten hold approximately 0.55% of the sample, which has about 150,000 clones, around 90% seen once. V gene TRBV7-6 combines with J gene TRBJ1-5; a weak D match, TRBD1 (6 bases). The sample taken for sequencing was peripheral blood. This receptor was taken from a man aged 50 to 60 with acute or convalescent COVID-19. The CDR3 region has the DNA TGTGCCAGCAGCCCCCAGGGGAATCAGCCCCAGCATTTT. It specifies CASSPQGNQPQHF.